This T cell receptor beta chain was observed in a study of cytomegalovirus exposure and HLA in healthy donors. The CDR3 spans 15 residues. Germline V lookup: CDR1 SGHDT, CDR2 YYEEEE. V was pared by 4 bases and J by 2 bases, with 6 bases of the junction left unmatched. Primers for the PCR totalled 60 Vbeta and 13 Jbeta. Sequencing used immunoSEQ multiplex PCR; TCRdb keeps in-frame clones, though not all of them. The repertoire includes 100,000 or so clones, about four fifths of them detected once, and around 4.5% sits in the top ten. The sequence was obtained from a woman in her 40s in good health and CMV-seronegative. What was sequenced was PBMCs. The V gene is TRBV5-6, the J gene TRBJ1-3, with 7 nucleotides matching TRBD1. CDR3 sequence: CASSRGGFAGNTIYF. CDR3 DNA sequence: TGTGCCAGCAGCAGAGGGGGCTTCGCTGGAAACACCATATATTTT.